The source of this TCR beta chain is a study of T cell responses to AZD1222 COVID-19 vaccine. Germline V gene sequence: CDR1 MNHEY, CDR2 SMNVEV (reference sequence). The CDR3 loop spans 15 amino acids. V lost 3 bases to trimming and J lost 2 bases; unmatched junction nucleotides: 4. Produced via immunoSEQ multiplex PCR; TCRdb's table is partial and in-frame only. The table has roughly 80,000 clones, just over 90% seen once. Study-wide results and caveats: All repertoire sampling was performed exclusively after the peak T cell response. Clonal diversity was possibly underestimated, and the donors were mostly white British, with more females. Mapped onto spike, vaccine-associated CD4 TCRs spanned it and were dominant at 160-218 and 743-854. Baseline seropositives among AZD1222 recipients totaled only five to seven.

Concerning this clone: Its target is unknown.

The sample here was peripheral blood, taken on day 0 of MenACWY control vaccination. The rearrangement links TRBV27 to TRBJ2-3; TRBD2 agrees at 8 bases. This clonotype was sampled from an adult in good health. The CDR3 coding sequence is TGTGCCAGCAGTTTTAGCGGGGCAAACACAGATACGCAGTATTTT. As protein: CASSFSGANTDTQYF.